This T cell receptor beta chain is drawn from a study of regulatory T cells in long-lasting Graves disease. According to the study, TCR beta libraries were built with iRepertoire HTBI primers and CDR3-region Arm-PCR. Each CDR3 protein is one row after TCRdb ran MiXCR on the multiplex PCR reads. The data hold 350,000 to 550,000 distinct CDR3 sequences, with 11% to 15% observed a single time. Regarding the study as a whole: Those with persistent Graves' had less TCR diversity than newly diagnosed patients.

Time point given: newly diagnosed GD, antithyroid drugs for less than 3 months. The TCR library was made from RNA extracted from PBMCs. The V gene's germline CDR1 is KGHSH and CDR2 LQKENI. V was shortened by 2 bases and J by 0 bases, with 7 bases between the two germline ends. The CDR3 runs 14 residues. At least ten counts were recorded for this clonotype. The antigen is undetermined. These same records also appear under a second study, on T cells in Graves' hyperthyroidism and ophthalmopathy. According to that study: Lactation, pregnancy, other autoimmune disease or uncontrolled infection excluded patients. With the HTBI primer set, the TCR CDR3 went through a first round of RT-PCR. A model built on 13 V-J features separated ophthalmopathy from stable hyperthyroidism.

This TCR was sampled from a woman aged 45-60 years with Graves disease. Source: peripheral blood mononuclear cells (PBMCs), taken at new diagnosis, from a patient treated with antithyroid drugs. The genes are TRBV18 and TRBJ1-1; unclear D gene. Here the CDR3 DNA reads TGTGCCAGCTCACCAGAAGATATGAACACTGAAGCTTTCTTT. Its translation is CASSPEDMNTEAFF.